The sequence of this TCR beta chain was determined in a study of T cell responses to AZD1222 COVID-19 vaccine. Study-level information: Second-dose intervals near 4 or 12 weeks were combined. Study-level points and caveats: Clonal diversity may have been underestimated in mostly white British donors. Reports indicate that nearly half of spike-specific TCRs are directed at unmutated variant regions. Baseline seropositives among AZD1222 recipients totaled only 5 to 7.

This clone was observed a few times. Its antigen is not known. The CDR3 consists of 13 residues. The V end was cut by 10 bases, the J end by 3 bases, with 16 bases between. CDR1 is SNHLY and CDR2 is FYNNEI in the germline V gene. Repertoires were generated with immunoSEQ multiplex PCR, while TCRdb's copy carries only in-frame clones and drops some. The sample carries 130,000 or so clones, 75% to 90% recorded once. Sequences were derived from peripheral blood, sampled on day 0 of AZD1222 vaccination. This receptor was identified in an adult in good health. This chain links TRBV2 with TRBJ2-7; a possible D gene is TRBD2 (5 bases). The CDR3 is CATLPPGFYEQYF. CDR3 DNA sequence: TGTGCCACCCTCCCTCCGGGGTTCTACGAGCAGTACTTC.